The TCR beta chain under discussion was sequenced for a study of T cell responses to AZD1222 COVID-19 vaccine. The repertoire was sequenced with immunoSEQ multiplex PCR; TCRdb's copy has only in-frame clones and lacks some. This sample has about 150,000 clones, with 75% to 90% found just once. J gave up 7 bases and V 3 bases, and 6 bases lay outside the gene matches. Germline CDR1 reads MGHRA; CDR2 reads YSYEKL. CDR3 size: 15 residues. This chain connects TRBV4-1 to TRBJ1-6; 7 bases are a match to TRBD1. The sample here was peripheral blood, taken after recovery from COVID-19. The source of this sequence is an adult who had recovered from COVID-19. The DNA of the CDR3 is TGCGCCAGCAGCCACGCCGACAGGGACAATTCACCCCTCCACTTT. This translates into CASSHADRDNSPLHF.